A single sample gave rise to the 25 T cell receptor beta chains below, sequenced in a study of T cell repertoires in cytomegalovirus infection. TCRdb recomputed calls from the reads with MiXCR, one row per CDR3 protein. The data contain 130,000 or so distinct CDR3 sequences, 5.5% to 7% of them singletons. Sequences were obtained from PBMCs. These receptors all stem from a human donor in good health (CMV status not recorded). Some clones in this sample may be carry-over from other donors' samples.

This clonotype was picked up many times. This rearrangement joins TRBV5-1 to TRBJ2-7, with D possibly being TRBD1 (6 bases). The CDR3 is 14 residues long. Germline-derived CDR1 and CDR2 are SGHRS and YFSETQ. Trimming stripped 0 bases from V and 3 bases from J, with 10 bases between. CDR3 DNA sequence: TGCGCCAGCAGCTTGGAACAGGGATACTACGAGCAGTACTTC. This sequence encodes CASSLEQGYYEQYF.

The chain is built from TRBV4-3 and TRBJ1-2, with 7 bases matching TRBD1. The CDR3 consists of 13 residues. V shed 3 bases, J shed 7 bases, and the junction held 5 bases outside the gene matches. Germline CDR1 reads LGHNA; CDR2 reads YSLEER. The CDR3 DNA reads as TGCGCCAGCAGCCAGTACAGGGGTGGTGGCTACACCTTC. Translating it yields CASSQYRGGGYTF.

The genes are TRBV7-3 and TRBJ2-6, with 7 bases fitting TRBD1. J was trimmed by 10 bases and V by 2 bases; bases with no gene match: 11. The length of the CDR3 is 16 residues. Germline V lookup: CDR1 SGHTA, CDR2 FQGTGA. The CDR3 DNA reads TGTGCCAGCAGCTTATACCCCTCGGACAGGATGAACGTCCTGACTTTC. This codes for CASSLYPSDRMNVLTF.

This clonotype has a handful of counts. The genes are TRBV29-1 and TRBJ1-1; D is possibly TRBD1 (5 bases). The germline gives CDR1 SQVTM, CDR2 ANQGSEA. V was trimmed by 4 bases and J by 5 bases, leaving 17 bases between them. The CDR3 covers 14 residues. The CDR3 region is CSVVTLVRGTEAFF. The CDR3 DNA reads as TGCAGCGTTGTAACACTCGTCCGGGGGACTGAAGCTTTCTTT.

This clonotype was found many times. The rearrangement links TRBV7-2 to TRBJ2-2; 8 bases fit TRBD1. Germline V lookup: CDR1 SGHTA, CDR2 FQGNSA. Trimming took 6 bases from V and 3 from J; bases not matched to a gene: 6. The CDR3 length is 15 residues. The CDR3 sequence: CASSYQGAYTGELFF. In DNA, the CDR3 is TGTGCCAGCAGTTATCAGGGGGCATACACCGGGGAGCTGTTTTTT.

This clonotype appeared a few times. This chain links TRBV10-3 with TRBJ1-1, with D unclear. V lost 10 bases, J lost 1 base, and 13 bases lay in between. CDR3 length equals 13 residues. In germline, CDR1 is ENHRY, CDR2 SYGVKD. The CDR3 sequence is CATREAANTEAFF. In nucleotides, the CDR3 is TGTGCCACACGCGAGGCGGCGAACACTGAAGCTTTCTTT.

At least ten counts were recorded for this clonotype. This chain connects TRBV11-1 to TRBJ2-7, with 7 positions matching TRBD1. J lost 0 bases, V lost 4 bases, and 3 bases had no gene match. Germline V lookup: CDR1 SGHAT, CDR2 FQDESV (reference sequence). The CDR3 length is 14 residues. The DNA for the CDR3 is TGTGCCAGCAGCTCGGGACAGCACTCCTACGAGCAGTACTTC. This sequence encodes CASSSGQHSYEQYF. Combining the CDR3 with reference TRBV11-1 and TRBJ2-7 gives the whole variable domain EAEVAQSPRYKITEKSQAVAFWCDPISGHATLYWYRQILGQGPELLVQFQDESVVDDSQLPKDRFSAERLKGVDSTLKIQPAELGDSAMYLCASSSGQHSYEQYFGPGTRLTVT.

This clonotype was detected many times. The chain employs TRBV7-2 and TRBJ2-7; TRBD2 matches at 9 bases. CDR1 is SGHTA and CDR2 is FQGNSA in the germline V gene. V was clipped by 1 base and J by 6 bases; unmatched bases: 10. The CDR3 totals 16 residues. The CDR3 DNA is TGTGCCAGCAGCTTAGAGGTGGTCGGAGCGGGGGGCGAGCAGTACTTC. This encodes CASSLEVVGAGGEQYF.

The J gene is TRBJ2-1, the V gene TRBV5-5; D possibly corresponds to TRBD1 (5 bases). V was shortened by 0 bases and J by 5 bases, with 9 bases between the two germline ends. The CDR3 extends over 14 amino acids. Germline V lookup: CDR1 SGHKS, CDR2 YYEKEE (reference sequence). The CDR3 region is CASSLARANNEQFF. The CDR3 bases are TGTGCCAGCAGCTTGGCCAGGGCAAACAATGAGCAGTTCTTC.

This clonotype was counted ten times or more. The chain couples TRBV19 to TRBJ2-5, with D possibly matching TRBD1 (6 bases). The germline V and J ends were trimmed by 3 bases and 5 bases, with 13 bases remaining between them. Looked up from germline, CDR1 is LNHDA and CDR2 is SQIVND (reference sequence). CDR3 length: 14 amino acids. The DNA for the CDR3 is TGTGCCAGTAGTATTAAGAGGGGGAGCGAGACCCAGTACTTC. As protein: CASSIKRGSETQYF.

This clonotype was counted ten times or more. The chain recombines TRBV7-6 with TRBJ2-7, with D unresolved. Germline CDR1 is SGHVS and CDR2 is FNYEAQ. V dropped 6 bases and J dropped 5 bases, with 14 bases sitting between them. The CDR3 has 13 amino acids. CDR3 DNA sequence: TGTGCCAGCAGATCACGCGAGGAGAACGAGCAGTACTTC. Protein product: CASRSREENEQYF.

This clonotype was counted between two and nine times. The chain employs TRBV9 and TRBJ1-1; D gene ambiguous. Trimming left V 3 bases short and J 0 bases short, with 6 bases between. Germline CDR1 reads SGDLS; CDR2 reads YYNGEE. CDR3 length equals 13 residues. The DNA for the CDR3 is TGTGCCAGCAGCGGCGCACTGAACACTGAAGCTTTCTTT. Encoded protein: CASSGALNTEAFF.

This clonotype was found a few times. A junction boundary mismatches the germline segment, possibly from a read error. This chain joins TRBV2 and TRBJ1-5; D unresolved. Germline V gives CDR1 SNHLY, CDR2 FYNNEI. The CDR3 spans 12 residues. CDR3: CASREGIQPQHF. Written as DNA, the CDR3 is TGTGCCAGCAGGGAAGGTATTCAGCCCCAGCATTTT. Full variable domain (rest looked up from reference TRBV2 and TRBJ1-5): EPEVTQTPSHQVTQMGQEVILRCVPISNHLYFYWYRQILGQKVEFLVSFYNNEISEKSEIFDDQFSVERPDGSNFTLKIRSTKLEDSAMYFCASREGIQPQHFGDGTRLSIL.

The chain uses TRBV5-6 and TRBJ1-1; no firm D call. Trimming took 4 bases from V and 7 from J, leaving 11 bases between them. The length of the CDR3 is 12 residues. CDR1 SGHDT and CDR2 YYEEEE come from the germline V gene. CDR3 in DNA: TGTGCCAGCAGCCGGGATGGTAATGAAGCTTTCTTT. Translating gives CASSRDGNEAFF.

This clonotype has at least ten counts. The gene calls are TRBV10-3 and TRBJ1-4; D gene uncertain. The CDR3 sequence is 13 residues long. Germline-derived CDR1 and CDR2 are ENHRY and SYGVKD. With 0 bases removed from V and 8 bases from J, the gap between germline ends came to 7 bases. The CDR3 loop reads CAISESREEKLFF. The CDR3 DNA reads as TGTGCCATCAGTGAGTCGAGGGAGGAAAAACTGTTTTTT.

This clonotype was observed many times. The chain combines TRBV6-1 with TRBJ1-5; D call uncertain. The CDR3 consists of 15 residues. CDR1 and CDR2 from the germline V gene are MNHNS and SASEGT. Deletions cut 7 bases from V and 1 base from J, with 14 bases between. The CDR3 DNA reads TGTGCCAGCACCAAGGGAGTGGGGAGCAATCAGCCCCAGCATTTT. Protein sequence: CASTKGVGSNQPQHF.

The sample holds many counts of this clonotype. Sequence at one end of the junction differs from germline and may be a read error. The gene calls are TRBV10-1 and TRBJ1-3, with D possibly being TRBD1 (6 bases). Germline V gene sequence: CDR1 WNHNN, CDR2 SYGVQD (reference sequence). The CDR3 length is 16 residues. CDR3 DNA sequence: TGCGCAAGCAGTGAACTCAGGGGACTCTCTGGAAACACCATATATTTT. It codes for CASSELRGLSGNTIYF.

This clonotype has at least ten counts. The chain combines TRBV7-2 with TRBJ2-1; maybe TRBD1 (5 bases). The germline CDR1 and CDR2 sequences are SGHTA and FQGNSA. Trimming removed 1 base from V and 6 bases from J, with 10 bases in between. There are 14 residues in the CDR3. The CDR3 nucleotides are TGTGCCAGCAGCTTAGAGGTCAGGGCCAATGAGCAGTTCTTC. Translation: CASSLEVRANEQFF. Filled out from reference TRBV7-2 and TRBJ2-1, the complete variable domain reads GAGVSQSPSNKVTEKGKDVELRCDPISGHTALYWYRQSLGQGLEFLIYFQGNSAPDKSGLPSDRFSAERTGGSVSTLTIQRTQQEDSAVYLCASSLEVRANEQFFGPGTRLTVL.

This clonotype has ten or more counts. The chain has TRBV7-2 and TRBJ1-6; unclear D gene. Germline assignment: CDR1 SGHTA and CDR2 FQGNSA. Deletions cut 7 bases from V and 11 bases from J, with 18 bases between. This CDR3 comprises 14 residues. CDR3 amino acids: CASTPGTTAPPLHF. The CDR3 region has the DNA TGTGCCAGCACCCCGGGCACAACAGCTCCACCCCTCCACTTT.

This clonotype was detected many times. V is TRBV6-5 and J is TRBJ2-2; D is tentatively TRBD1 or TRBD2 (6 bases each). The germline CDR1 and CDR2 sequences are MNHEY and SVGAGI. Trimming removed 6 bases from V and 4 bases from J, with 15 bases in between. The CDR3 is 15 amino acids. The CDR3 DNA sequence: TGTGCCAGCAGGCAGGGGTGGGGGGTCACCGGGGAGCTGTTTTTT. It is translated as CASRQGWGVTGELFF.

This clonotype was recorded at least ten times. The V call is TRBV19, the J call TRBJ1-1; unclear D gene. This CDR3 spans 15 amino acids. Germline lookup yields CDR1 LNHDA and CDR2 SQIVND (reference sequence). V lost 2 bases, J lost 0 bases, and 10 bases lay in between. This CDR3 reads CASSILVGLNTEAFF. CDR3 sequence (DNA): TGTGCCAGTAGTATATTAGTCGGCTTGAACACTGAAGCTTTCTTT.

This clonotype was picked up a small number of times. V gene TRBV19 combines with J gene TRBJ1-1, with D possibly being TRBD1 (6 bases). The CDR3 is 17 amino acids. Per the germline V gene, CDR1 is LNHDA and CDR2 is SQIVND (reference sequence). The germline V and J ends were trimmed by 4 bases and 5 bases, with 23 bases remaining between them. CDR3 coding DNA: TGTGCCAGTAGTAACCTGAAATCGACAGGTCGGCGGACTGAAGCTTTCTTT. Its translation is CASSNLKSTGRRTEAFF.

This clonotype was counted at least ten times. The V and J genes are TRBV7-8 and TRBJ2-5, with D possibly being TRBD2 (5 bases). CDR1 is SGHVS and CDR2 is FQNEAQ in the germline V gene. Trimming pared 5 bases from V and 5 bases from J, leaving 15 bases between. The CDR3 is made up of 14 amino acids. CDR3 DNA: TGTGCCAGCAGCCAACGAGGGAACCCCGAGACCCAGTACTTC. Protein: CASSQRGNPETQYF.

The table lists this clonotype with many counts. The chain's CDR3 is CASSLLTIWTGGKVRVQETQYF. The DNA of the CDR3 is TGTGCCAGCAGCTTATTAACTATCTGGACAGGGGGCAAGGTCCGGGTCCAAGAGACCCAGTACTTC. The chain is built from TRBV7-8 and TRBJ2-5, with 11 bases identical to TRBD1. The CDR3 has 22 amino acids. Germline loops: CDR1 SGHVS, CDR2 FQNEAQ. After removal of 2 bases from V and 1 base from J, the junction contained 21 bases not matched to a gene.

This clonotype was seen at least ten times. The chain links TRBV10-3 to TRBJ2-1; 11 positions match TRBD2. The length of the CDR3 is 17 residues. Germline CDR1 is ENHRY and CDR2 is SYGVKD. After removal of 6 bases from V and 3 bases from J, the junction contained 10 bases not matched to a gene. CDR3 protein: CAISRATSGVLYNEQFF. The CDR3 nucleotides read TGTGCCATCAGCCGAGCGACTAGCGGGGTTCTCTACAATGAGCAGTTCTTC.